Detailed here is one T cell receptor beta chain. What it recognizes is unknown. The data were taken from a study of post-analysis software for immune sequencing data. In the study overall: Recorded subtypes: relapsing-remitting, secondary progressive, progressive-relapsing; some patients unannotated. Study-wide points: Controls had lower frequencies than patients of about 5 TRBV segments, which included TRBV5-6, TRBV5-1 and TRBV20-1. Controls' normalized Chao1 diversity significantly exceeded that of multiple sclerosis patients.

The library was made from cDNA and included unique molecular identifiers. Input populations of 1 to 10 million T cells gave rise to roughly 0.5 million cDNA molecules. TCRdb re-derived calls from the PCR reads in MiXCR, one entry per CDR3 protein. The table has hundreds of thousands of distinct CDR3 sequences, 25% to 30% seen once; the top ten hold about 0.5%. Trimming stripped 2 bases from V and 8 bases from J, with 12 bases between. Germline V CDR1 and CDR2: MGHRA, YSYEKL. The CDR3 totals 13 residues. This sequence originates from a girl aged 5 to 17 with multiple sclerosis. This chain joins TRBV4-1 and TRBJ1-1; the D gene is possibly TRBD1 (6 bases). The sample comprised blood. CDR3 protein: CASSQIRGAEAFF. The CDR3 DNA reads TGCGCCAGCAGCCAAATTCGGGGGGCCGAAGCTTTCTTT.